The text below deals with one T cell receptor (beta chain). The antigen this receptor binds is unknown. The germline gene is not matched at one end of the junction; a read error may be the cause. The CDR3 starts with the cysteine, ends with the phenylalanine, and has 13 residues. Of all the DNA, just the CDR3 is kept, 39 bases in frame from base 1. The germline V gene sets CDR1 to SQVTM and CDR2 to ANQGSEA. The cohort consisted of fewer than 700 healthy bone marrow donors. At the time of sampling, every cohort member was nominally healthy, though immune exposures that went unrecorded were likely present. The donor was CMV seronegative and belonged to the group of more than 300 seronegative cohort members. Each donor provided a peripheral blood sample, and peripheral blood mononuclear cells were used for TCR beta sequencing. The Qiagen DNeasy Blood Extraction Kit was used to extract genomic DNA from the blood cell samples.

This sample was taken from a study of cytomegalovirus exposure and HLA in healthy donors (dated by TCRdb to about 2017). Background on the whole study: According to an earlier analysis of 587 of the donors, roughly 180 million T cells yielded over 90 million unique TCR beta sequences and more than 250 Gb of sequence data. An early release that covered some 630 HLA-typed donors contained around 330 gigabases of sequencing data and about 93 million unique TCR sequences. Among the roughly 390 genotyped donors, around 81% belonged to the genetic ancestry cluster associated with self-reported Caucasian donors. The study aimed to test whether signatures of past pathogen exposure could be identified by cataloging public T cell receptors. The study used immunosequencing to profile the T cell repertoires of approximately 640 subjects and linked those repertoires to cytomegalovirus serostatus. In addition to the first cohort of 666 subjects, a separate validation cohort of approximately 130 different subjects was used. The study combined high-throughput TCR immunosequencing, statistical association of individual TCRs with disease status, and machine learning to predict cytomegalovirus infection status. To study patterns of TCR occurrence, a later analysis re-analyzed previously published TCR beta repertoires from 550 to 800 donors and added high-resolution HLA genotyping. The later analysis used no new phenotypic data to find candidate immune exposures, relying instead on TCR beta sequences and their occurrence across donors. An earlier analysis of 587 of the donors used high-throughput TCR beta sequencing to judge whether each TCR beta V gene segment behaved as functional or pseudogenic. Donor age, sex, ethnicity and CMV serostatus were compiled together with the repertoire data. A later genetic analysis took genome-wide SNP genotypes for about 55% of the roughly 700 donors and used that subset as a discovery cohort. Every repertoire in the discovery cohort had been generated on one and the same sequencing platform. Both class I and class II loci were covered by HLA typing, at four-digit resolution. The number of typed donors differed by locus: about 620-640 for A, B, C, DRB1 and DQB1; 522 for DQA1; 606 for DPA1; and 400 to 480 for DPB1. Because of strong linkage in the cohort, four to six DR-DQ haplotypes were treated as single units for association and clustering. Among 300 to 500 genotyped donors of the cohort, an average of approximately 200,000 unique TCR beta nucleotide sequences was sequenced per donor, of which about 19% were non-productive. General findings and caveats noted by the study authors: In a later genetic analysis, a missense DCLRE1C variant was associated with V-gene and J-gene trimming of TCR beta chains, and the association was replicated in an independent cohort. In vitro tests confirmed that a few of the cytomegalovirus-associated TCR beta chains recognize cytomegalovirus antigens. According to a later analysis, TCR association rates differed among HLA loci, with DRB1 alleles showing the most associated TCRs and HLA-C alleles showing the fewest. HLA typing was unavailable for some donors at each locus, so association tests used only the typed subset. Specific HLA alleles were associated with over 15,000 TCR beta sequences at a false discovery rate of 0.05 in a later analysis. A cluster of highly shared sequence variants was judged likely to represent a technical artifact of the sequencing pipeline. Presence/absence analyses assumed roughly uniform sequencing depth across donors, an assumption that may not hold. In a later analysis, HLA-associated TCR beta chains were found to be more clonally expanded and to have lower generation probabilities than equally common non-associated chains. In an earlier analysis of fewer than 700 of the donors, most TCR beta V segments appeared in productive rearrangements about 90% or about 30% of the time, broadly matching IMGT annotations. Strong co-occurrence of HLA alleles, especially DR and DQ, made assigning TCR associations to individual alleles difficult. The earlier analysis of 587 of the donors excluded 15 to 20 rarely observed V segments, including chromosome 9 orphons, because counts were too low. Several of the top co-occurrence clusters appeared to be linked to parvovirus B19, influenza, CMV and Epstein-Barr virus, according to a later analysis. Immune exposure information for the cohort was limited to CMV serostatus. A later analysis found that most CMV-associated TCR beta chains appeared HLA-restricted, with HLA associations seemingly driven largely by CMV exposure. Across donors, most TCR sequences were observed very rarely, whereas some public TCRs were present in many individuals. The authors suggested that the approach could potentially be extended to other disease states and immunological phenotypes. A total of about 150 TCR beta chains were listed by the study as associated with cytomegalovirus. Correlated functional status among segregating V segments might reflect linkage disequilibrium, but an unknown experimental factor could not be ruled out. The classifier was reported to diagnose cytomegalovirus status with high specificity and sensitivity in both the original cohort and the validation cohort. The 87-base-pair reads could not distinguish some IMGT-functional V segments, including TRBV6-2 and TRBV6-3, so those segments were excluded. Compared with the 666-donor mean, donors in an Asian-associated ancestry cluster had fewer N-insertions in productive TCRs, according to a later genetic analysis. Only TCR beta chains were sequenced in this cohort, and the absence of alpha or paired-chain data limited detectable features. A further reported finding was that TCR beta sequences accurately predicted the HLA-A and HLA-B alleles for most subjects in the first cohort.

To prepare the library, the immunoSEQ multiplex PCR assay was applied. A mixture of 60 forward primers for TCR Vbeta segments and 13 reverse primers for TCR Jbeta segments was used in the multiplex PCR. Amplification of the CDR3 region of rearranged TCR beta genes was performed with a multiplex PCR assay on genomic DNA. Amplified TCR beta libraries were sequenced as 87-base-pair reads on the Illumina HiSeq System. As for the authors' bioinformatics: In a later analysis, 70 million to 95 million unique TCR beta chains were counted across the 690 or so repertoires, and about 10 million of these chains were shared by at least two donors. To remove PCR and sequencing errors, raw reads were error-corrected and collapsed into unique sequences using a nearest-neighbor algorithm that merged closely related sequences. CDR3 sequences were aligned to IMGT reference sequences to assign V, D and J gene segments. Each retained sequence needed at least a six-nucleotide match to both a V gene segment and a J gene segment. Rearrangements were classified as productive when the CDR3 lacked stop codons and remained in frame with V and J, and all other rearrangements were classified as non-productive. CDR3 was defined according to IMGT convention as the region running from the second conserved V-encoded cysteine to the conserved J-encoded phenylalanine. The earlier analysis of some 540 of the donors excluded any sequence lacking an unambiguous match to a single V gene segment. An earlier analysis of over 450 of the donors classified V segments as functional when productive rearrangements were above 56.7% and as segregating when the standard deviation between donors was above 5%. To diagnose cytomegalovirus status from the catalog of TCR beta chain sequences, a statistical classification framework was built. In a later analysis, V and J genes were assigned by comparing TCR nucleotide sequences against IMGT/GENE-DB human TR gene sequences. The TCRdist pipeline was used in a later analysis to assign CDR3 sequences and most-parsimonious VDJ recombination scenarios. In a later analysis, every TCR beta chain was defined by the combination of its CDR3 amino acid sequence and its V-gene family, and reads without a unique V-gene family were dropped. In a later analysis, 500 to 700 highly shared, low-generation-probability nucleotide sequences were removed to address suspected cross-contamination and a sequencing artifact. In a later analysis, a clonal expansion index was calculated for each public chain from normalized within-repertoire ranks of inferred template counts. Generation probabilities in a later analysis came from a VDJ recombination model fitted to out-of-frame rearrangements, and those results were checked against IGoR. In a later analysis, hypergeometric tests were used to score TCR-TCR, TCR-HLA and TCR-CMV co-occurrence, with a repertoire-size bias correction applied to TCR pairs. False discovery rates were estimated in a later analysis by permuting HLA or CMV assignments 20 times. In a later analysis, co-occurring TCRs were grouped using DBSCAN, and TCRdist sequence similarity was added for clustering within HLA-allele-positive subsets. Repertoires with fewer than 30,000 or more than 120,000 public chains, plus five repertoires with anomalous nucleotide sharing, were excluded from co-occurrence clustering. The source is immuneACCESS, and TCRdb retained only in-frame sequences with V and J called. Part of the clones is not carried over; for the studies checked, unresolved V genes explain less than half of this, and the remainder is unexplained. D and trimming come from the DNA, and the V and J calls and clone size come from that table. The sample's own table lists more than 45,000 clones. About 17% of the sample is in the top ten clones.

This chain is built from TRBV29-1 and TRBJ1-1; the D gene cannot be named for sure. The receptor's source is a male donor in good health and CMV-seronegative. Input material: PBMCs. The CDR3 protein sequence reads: CSVATQVNPEAFF. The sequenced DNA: TGCAGCGTTGCCACACAAGTGAACCCTGAAGCTTTCTTT.